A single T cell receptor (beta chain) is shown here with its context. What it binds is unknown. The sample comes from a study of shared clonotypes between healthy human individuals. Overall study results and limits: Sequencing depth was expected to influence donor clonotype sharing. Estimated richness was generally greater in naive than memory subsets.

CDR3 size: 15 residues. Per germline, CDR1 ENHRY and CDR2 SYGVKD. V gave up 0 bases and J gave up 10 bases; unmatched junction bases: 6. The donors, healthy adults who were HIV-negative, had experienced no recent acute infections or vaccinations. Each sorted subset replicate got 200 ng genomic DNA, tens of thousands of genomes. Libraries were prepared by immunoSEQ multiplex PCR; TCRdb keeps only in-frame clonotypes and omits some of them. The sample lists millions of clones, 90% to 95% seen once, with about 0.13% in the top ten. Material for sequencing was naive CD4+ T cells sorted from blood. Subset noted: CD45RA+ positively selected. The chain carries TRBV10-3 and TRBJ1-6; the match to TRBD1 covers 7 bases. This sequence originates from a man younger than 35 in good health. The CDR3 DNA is TGTGCCATCAGTGAGTCGGCAGGGGGAGGATCACCCCTCCACTTT. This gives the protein CAISESAGGGSPLHF.